A single sample gave rise to the 6 T cell receptor beta chains below, sequenced in a study of blood T cells in healthy people across ages. A J-beta primer mix and a sample-barcoded 5' primer were used in a second PCR of roughly 7 to 12 cycles. A single record per CDR3 protein comes from TCRdb applying MiXCR to the 5' RACE reads. The table includes around 670,000 distinct CDR3 sequences, approximately 30% detected once. The sequencing input was blood. The receptors shown here come from a woman of 80 years or more in good health.

The rearrangement links TRBV7-9 to TRBJ2-1, with D perhaps matching TRBD1 or TRBD2 (5 bases each). Trimming shortened V by 5 bases and J by 5 bases, and 16 bases separated the two germline ends. The CDR3 runs 15 residues. Germline-derived CDR1 and CDR2 are SEHNR and FQNEAQ (reference sequence). CDR3 DNA: TGTGCCAGCAGCCAGGTCCGGGACCTCAACAATGAGCAGTTCTTC. Translation: CASSQVRDLNNEQFF.

This clonotype was recorded at least ten times. The chain combines TRBV7-2 with TRBJ2-5, with D maybe TRBD1 (5 bases). Germline V CDR1 and CDR2: SGHTA, FQGNSA. Trimming left V 4 bases short and J 2 bases short, with 11 bases between. This CDR3 has 14 residues. CDR3 sequence: CASSSRAGQETQYF. The DNA of the CDR3 is TGTGCCAGCAGCTCTCGGGCAGGGCAAGAGACCCAGTACTTC.

This clonotype has at least ten counts. The chain links TRBV2 to TRBJ2-6; D may be TRBD2 (5 bases). Germline values: CDR1 SNHLY, CDR2 FYNNEI. The ends were cut back, 5 bases at V and 0 bases at J, with 11 bases in the middle. This CDR3 contains 16 residues. The CDR3 coding sequence is TGTGCCAGCAGTCGGGATATTAACTCTGGGGCCAACGTCCTGACTTTC. Its protein is CASSRDINSGANVLTF.

This chain connects TRBV6-6 to TRBJ2-7; TRBD2 agrees at 12 bases. The CDR3 contains 15 residues. CDR1 and CDR2 from the germline V gene are MNHNY and SVGAGI (reference sequence). V was pared by 6 bases and J by 4 bases, with 7 bases of the junction left unmatched. The CDR3 DNA is TGTGCCAGCAGCGACGGACTAGCGGGATCGTACGAGCAGTACTTC. This encodes CASSDGLAGSYEQYF.

The rearrangement uses TRBV19 and TRBJ2-1; D call uncertain. Germline CDR1 reads LNHDA; CDR2 reads SQIVND (reference sequence). The CDR3 has 14 amino acids. Trimming took off 6 bases at V and 0 bases at J, with 9 bases between the two ends. Here the CDR3 reads CASRTKSSYNEQFF. CDR3 in DNA: TGTGCCAGTAGAACAAAGAGCTCCTACAATGAGCAGTTCTTC.

With regard to this clonotype: A read error is possible here, since a much larger clone lies one base away. The rearrangement links TRBV7-9 to TRBJ2-1, with 9 bases identical to TRBD1. The CDR3 is made up of 16 amino acids. From germline, CDR1 is SEHNR and CDR2 FQNEAQ (reference sequence). In DNA, the CDR3 is TGTGTCAGCAGCTTAGTTGGGGGACAGGGAACCAATGAGCAGTTCTTC. Its translation is CVSSLVGGQGTNEQFF.